A single sample gave rise to the 9 T cell receptor beta chains below, sequenced in a study of beta chain features in type 1 diabetes. These receptors have no known antigen. Notes on the study in general: Type 1 diabetes patients had moderately but significantly shorter TCRB CDR3s in all four CD4+ subsets.

Of the isolated RNA, all was reverse transcribed, and so the sequenced material was expressed TCRB transcripts. Assay used: immunoSEQ multiplex PCR; TCRdb lists only in-frame clones, some missing. The sample has fewer than 450,000 clones; about 13% are singletons. The sample taken for sequencing was naive CD4+ T cells from blood. The source is a woman under 30 with type 1 diabetes.

V gene TRBV30 combines with J gene TRBJ1-5; D unresolved. Germline lookup yields CDR1 GTSNPN and CDR2 SVGIG (reference sequence). V was shortened by 2 bases and J by 3 bases, with 14 bases between the two germline ends. The CDR3 runs 15 residues. The CDR3 sequence: CAWSREGRLNQPQHF. For the CDR3, the DNA is TGTGCCTGGAGTCGGGAGGGCAGACTCAATCAGCCCCAGCATTTT.

The gene calls are TRBV19 and TRBJ2-2; D may be TRBD2 (5 bases). CDR1 and CDR2 (germline): LNHDA, SQIVND (reference sequence). CDR3 length equals 14 residues. V was clipped by 7 bases and J by 5 bases, with 14 bases between them. The CDR3 DNA is TGTGCCAGTACTCTCCTCGAGGGAACCGGGGAGCTGTTTTTT. Translating gives CASTLLEGTGELFF.

The sample holds a few counts of this clone. V usage is TRBV5-1 and J usage is TRBJ1-1; tentatively, D is TRBD1 (5 bases). Per the germline V gene, CDR1 is SGHRS and CDR2 is YFSETQ. The CDR3 is 14 amino acids. The V end lost 4 bases, the J end lost 0 bases, and 10 bases lay between the germline ends. The CDR3 nucleotides are TGCGCCAGCAGCCCCACGACAGTGAACACTGAAGCTTTCTTT. Amino acid sequence: CASSPTTVNTEAFF.

This clone was seen only a few times. CDR3 DNA sequence: TGCGCCAGCAGCTTTCGTCGGGATGAGCAGTTCTTC. It encodes CASSFRRDEQFF. V gene TRBV5-1 combines with J gene TRBJ2-1; D not resolved. Germline V gene sequence: CDR1 SGHRS, CDR2 YFSETQ. V was shortened by 2 bases and J by 8 bases, with 8 bases between the two germline ends. This CDR3 has 12 residues.

The rearrangement uses TRBV29-1 and TRBJ2-3; D unresolved. V lost 6 bases, J lost 0 bases, and 7 bases lay in between. The CDR3 is 12 amino acids. Germline CDR1 reads SQVTM; CDR2 reads ANQGSEA. CDR3 region: CSVADSTDTQYF. CDR3 DNA: TGCAGCGTGGCGGATAGCACAGATACGCAGTATTTT.

The chain links TRBV19 to TRBJ1-5, with 8 bases identical to TRBD1. This CDR3 contains 15 residues. Germline CDR1 and CDR2: LNHDA and SQIVND (reference sequence). Trimming removed 6 bases from V and 6 bases from J; junction bases left unmatched: 10. The CDR3 sequence is CASSPWQGAVQPQHF. CDR3 DNA sequence: TGTGCCAGTAGCCCCTGGCAGGGGGCAGTTCAGCCCCAGCATTTT.

The chain employs TRBV4-3 and TRBJ2-5, with D possibly TRBD2 on 6 matching bases. CDR3 length: 14 amino acids. Trimming removed 6 bases from V and 3 bases from J, with 14 bases in between. The germline gives CDR1 LGHNA, CDR2 YSLEER. The CDR3 coding sequence is TGCGCCAGCAGTCCCACGGGCGGGAAAGAGACCCAGTACTTC. This translates into CASSPTGGKETQYF.

This clone was counted once. The chain uses TRBV6-5 and TRBJ1-5; 7 bases line up with TRBD1. Germline CDR1 MNHEY, CDR2 SVGAGI. V was clipped by 5 bases and J by 4 bases; unmatched bases: 8. The CDR3 runs to 15 residues. The CDR3, as DNA: TGTGCCAGCAGTGCCGGACAGGCCGTGAATCAGCCCCAGCATTTT. Translated: CASSAGQAVNQPQHF.

Comments on this clone: Other nucleotide sequences from this sample produce the same CDR3. V usage is TRBV5-1 and J usage is TRBJ1-1, with D possibly matching TRBD1 (6 bases). Trimming stripped 0 bases from V and 3 bases from J, with 9 bases between. The germline gives CDR1 SGHRS, CDR2 YFSETQ. The CDR3 spans 14 residues. The CDR3 here is CASSLGQGYTEAFF. CDR3 nucleotides: TGCGCCAGCAGCTTGGGTCAGGGGTACACTGAAGCTTTCTTT.